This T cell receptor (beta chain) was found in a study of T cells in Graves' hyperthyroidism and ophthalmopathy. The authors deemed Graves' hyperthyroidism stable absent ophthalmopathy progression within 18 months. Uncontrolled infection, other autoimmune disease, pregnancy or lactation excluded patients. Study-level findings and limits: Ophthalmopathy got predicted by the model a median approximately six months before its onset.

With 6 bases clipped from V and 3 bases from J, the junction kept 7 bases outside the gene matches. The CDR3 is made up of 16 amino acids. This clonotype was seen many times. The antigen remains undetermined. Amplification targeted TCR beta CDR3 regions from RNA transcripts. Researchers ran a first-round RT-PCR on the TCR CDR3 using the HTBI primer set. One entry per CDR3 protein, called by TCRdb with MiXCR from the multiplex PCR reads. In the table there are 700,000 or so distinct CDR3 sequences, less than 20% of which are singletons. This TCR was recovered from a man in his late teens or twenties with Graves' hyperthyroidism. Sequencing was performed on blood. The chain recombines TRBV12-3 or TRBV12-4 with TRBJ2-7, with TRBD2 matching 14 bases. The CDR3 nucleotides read TGTGCCAGCAGGGGGACTAGCGGGAGTGGTCGCTACGAGCAGTACTTC. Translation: CASRGTSGSGRYEQYF.